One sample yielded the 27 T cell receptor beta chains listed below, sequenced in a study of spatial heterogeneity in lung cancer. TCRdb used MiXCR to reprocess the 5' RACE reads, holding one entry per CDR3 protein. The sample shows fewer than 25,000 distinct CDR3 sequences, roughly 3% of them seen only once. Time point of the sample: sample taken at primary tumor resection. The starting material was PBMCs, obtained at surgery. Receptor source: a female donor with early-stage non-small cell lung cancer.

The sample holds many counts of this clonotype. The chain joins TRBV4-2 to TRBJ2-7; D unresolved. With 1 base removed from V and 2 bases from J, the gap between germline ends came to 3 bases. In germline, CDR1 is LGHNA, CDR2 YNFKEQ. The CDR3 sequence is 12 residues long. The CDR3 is CASSQGTYEQYF. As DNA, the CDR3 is TGTGCCAGCAGCCAAGGAACCTACGAGCAGTACTTC.

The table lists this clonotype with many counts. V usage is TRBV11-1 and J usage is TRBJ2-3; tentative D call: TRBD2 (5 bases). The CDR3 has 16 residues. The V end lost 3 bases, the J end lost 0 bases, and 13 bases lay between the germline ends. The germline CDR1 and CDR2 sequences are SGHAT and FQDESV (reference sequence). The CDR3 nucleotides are TGTGCCAGCAGCTTGAACGGCGGGCTGAGCACAGATACGCAGTATTTT. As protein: CASSLNGGLSTDTQYF.

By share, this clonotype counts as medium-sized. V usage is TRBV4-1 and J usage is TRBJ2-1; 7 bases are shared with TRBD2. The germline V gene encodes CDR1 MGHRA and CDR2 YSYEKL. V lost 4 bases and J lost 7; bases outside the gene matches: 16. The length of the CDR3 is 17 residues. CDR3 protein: CASSRGGLAVLGNEQFF. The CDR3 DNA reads TGCGCCAGCAGCCGGGGTGGTCTAGCGGTCCTGGGGAATGAGCAGTTCTTC.

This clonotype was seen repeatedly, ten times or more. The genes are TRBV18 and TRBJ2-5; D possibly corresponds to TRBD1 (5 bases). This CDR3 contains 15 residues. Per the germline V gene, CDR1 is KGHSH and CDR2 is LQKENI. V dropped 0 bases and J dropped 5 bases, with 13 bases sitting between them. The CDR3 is CASSPPARARETQYF. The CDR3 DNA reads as TGTGCCAGCTCACCACCGGCCAGGGCCCGTGAGACCCAGTACTTC.

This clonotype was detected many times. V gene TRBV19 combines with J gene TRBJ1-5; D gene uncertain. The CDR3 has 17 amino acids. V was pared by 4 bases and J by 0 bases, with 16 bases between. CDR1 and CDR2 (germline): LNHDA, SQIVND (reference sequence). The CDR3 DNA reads TGTGCCAGTAGTAAGACGCGGGCGCCGAATAGCAATCAGCCCCAGCATTTT. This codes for CASSKTRAPNSNQPQHF. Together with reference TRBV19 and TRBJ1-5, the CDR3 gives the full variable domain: DGGITQSPKYLFRKEGQNVTLSCEQNLNHDAMYWYRQDPGQGLRLIYYSQIVNDFQKGDIAEGYSVSREKKESFPLTVTSAQKNPTAFYLCASSKTRAPNSNQPQHFGDGTRLSIL.

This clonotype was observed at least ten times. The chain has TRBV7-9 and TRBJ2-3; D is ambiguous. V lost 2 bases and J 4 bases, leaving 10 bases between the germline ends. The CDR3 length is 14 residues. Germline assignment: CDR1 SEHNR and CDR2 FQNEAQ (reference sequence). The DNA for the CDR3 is TGTGCCAGCAGCTTAAATGTTCGCCCAGATACGCAGTATTTT. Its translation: CASSLNVRPDTQYF.

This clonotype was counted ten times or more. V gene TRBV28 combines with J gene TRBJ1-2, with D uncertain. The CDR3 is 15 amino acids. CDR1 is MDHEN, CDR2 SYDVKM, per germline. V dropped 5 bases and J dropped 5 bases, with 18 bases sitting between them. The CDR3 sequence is CASSPAFRELYGYTF. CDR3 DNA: TGTGCCAGCAGTCCCGCCTTTCGGGAATTGTATGGCTACACCTTC.

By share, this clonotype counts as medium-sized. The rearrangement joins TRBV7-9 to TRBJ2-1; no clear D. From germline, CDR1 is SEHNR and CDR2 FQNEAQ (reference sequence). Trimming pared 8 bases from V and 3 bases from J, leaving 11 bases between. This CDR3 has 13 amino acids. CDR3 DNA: TGTGCCAGCTCACAAGGTTTCTACAATGAGCAGTTCTTC. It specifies CASSQGFYNEQFF.

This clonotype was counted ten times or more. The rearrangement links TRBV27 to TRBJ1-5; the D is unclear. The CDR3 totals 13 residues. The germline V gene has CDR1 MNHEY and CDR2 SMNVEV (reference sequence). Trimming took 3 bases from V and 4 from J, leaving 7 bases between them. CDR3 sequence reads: CASSFRENQPQHF. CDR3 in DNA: TGTGCCAGCAGTTTTCGGGAAAATCAGCCCCAGCATTTT.

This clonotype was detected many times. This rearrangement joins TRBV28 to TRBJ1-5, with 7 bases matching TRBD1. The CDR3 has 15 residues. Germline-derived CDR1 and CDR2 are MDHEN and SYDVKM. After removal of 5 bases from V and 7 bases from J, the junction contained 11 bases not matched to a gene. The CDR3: CASSPGTARRQPQHF. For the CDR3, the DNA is TGTGCCAGCAGTCCGGGGACAGCCAGGCGACAGCCCCAGCATTTT.

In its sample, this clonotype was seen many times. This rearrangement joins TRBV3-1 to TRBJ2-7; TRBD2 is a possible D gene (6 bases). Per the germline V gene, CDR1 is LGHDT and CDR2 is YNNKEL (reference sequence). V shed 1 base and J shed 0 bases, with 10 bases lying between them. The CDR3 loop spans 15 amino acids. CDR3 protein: CASSQGLGSSYEQYF. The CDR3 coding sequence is TGTGCCAGCAGCCAAGGTCTCGGGAGCTCCTACGAGCAGTACTTC.

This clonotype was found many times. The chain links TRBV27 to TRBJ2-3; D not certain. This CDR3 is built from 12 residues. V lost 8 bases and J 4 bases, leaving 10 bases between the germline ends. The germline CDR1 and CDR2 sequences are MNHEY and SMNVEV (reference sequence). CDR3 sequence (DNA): TGTGCCAGCCCCTCTCCCGCAGATACGCAGTATTTT. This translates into CASPSPADTQYF.

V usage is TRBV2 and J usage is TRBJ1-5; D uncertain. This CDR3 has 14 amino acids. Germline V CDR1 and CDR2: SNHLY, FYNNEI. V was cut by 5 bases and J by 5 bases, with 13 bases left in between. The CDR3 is CASSYSNVHQPQHF. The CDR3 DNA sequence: TGTGCCAGCAGTTACAGCAATGTGCATCAGCCCCAGCATTTT. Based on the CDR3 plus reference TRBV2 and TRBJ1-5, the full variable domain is EPEVTQTPSHQVTQMGQEVILRCVPISNHLYFYWYRQILGQKVEFLVSFYNNEISEKSEIFDDQFSVERPDGSNFTLKIRSTKLEDSAMYFCASSYSNVHQPQHFGDGTRLSIL.

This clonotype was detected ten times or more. The CDR3 spells CASSLGDRMIFGDTQYF. The CDR3 DNA sequence: TGCGCCAGCAGCTTGGGTGACAGGATGATTTTCGGGGATACGCAGTATTTT. The chain joins TRBV5-1 to TRBJ2-3, with D perhaps matching TRBD1 (6 bases). The CDR3 sequence is 17 residues long. Deletions cut 0 bases from V and 6 bases from J, with 20 bases between. Germline values: CDR1 SGHRS, CDR2 YFSETQ.

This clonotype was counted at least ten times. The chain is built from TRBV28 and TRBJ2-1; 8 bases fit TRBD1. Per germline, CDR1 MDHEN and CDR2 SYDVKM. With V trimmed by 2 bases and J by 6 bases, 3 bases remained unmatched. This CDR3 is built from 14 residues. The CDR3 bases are TGTGCCAGCAGTTTAGTAGGACAGGGCAATGAGCAGTTCTTC. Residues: CASSLVGQGNEQFF.

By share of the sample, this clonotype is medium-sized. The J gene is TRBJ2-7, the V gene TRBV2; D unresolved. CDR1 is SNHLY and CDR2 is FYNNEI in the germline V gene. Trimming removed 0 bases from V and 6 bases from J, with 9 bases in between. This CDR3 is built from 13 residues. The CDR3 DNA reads TGTGCCAGCAGTGAAGCGCTTGGGCGCGAGCAGTACTTC. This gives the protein CASSEALGREQYF. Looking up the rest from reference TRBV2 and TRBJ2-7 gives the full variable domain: EPEVTQTPSHQVTQMGQEVILRCVPISNHLYFYWYRQILGQKVEFLVSFYNNEISEKSEIFDDQFSVERPDGSNFTLKIRSTKLEDSAMYFCASSEALGREQYFGPGTRLTVT.

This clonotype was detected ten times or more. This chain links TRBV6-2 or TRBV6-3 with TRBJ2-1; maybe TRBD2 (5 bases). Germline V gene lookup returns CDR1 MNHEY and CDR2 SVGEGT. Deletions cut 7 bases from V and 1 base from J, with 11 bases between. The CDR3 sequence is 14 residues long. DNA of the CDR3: TGTGCCAGCATGCGGACTGGGTCCTACAATGAGCAGTTCTTC. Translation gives CASMRTGSYNEQFF.

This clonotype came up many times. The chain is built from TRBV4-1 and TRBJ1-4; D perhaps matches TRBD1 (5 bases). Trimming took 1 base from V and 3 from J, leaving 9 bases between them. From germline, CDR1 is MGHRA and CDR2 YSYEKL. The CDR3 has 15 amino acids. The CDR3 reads CASSQVRGSNEKLFF. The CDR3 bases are TGCGCCAGCAGCCAAGTTCGGGGGTCTAATGAAAAACTGTTTTTT.

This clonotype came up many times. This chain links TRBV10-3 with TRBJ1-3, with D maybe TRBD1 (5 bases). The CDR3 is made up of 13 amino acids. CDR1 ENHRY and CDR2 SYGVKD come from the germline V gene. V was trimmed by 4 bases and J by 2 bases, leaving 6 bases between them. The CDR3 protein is CAISGTPGNTIYF. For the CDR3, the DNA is TGTGCCATCAGTGGGACACCTGGAAACACCATATATTTT.

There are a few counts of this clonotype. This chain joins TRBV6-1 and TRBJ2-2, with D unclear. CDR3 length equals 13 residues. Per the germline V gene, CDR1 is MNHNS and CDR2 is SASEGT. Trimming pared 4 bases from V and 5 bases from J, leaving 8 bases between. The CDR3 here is CASSVSQTGELFF. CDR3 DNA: TGTGCCAGCAGTGTCAGCCAAACCGGGGAGCTGTTTTTT.

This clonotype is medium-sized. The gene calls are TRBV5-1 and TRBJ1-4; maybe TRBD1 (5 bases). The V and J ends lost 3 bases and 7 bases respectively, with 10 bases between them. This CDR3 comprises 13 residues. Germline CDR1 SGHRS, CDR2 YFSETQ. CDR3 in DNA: TGCGCCAGCAGCTGGGACCTCGGTGAAAAACTGTTTTTT. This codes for CASSWDLGEKLFF. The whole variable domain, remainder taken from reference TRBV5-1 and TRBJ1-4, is KAGVTQTPRYLIKTRGQQVTLSCSPISGHRSVSWYQQTPGQGLQFLFEYFSETQRNKGNFPGRFSGRQFSNSRSEMNVSTLELGDSALYLCASSWDLGEKLFFGSGTQLSVL.

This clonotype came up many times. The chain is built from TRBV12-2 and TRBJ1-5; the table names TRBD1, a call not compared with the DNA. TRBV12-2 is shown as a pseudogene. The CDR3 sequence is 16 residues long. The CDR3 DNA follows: TGTGCAAGTCGTAAAAGGGCCGGGACAGGGAATCAGCCCCAGCATTTT. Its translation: CASRKRAGTGNQPQHF.

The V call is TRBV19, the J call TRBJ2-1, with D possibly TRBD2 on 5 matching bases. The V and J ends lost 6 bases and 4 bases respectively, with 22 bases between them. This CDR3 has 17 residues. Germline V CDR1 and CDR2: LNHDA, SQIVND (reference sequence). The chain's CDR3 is CASSMGVWRDTYNEQFF. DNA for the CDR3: TGTGCCAGTAGCATGGGAGTATGGCGAGACACTTACAATGAGCAGTTCTTC. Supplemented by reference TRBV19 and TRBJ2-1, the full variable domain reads DGGITQSPKYLFRKEGQNVTLSCEQNLNHDAMYWYRQDPGQGLRLIYYSQIVNDFQKGDIAEGYSVSREKKESFPLTVTSAQKNPTAFYLCASSMGVWRDTYNEQFFGPGTRLTVL.

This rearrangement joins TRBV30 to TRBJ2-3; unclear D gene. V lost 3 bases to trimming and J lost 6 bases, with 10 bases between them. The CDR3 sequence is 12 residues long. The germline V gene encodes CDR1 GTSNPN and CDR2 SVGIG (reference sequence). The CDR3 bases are TGTGCCTGGAGCCGAACGAGCGATACGCAGTATTTT. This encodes CAWSRTSDTQYF.

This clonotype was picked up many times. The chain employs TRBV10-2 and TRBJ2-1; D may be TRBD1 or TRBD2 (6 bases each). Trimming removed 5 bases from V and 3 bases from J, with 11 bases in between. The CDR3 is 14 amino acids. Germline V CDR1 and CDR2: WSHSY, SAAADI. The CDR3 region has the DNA TGCGCCAGCAGTACTAGCAGGGGCTACAATGAGCAGTTCTTC. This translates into CASSTSRGYNEQFF.

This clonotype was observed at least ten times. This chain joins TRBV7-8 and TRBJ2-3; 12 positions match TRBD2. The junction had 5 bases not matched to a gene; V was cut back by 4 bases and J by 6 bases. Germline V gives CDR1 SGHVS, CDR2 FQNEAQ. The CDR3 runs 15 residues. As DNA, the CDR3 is TGTGCCAGCAGCTCGACTAGCGGGAGATTGGATACGCAGTATTTT. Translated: CASSSTSGRLDTQYF.

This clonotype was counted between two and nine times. The CDR3 here is CATSRGTSGPRETQYF. DNA for the CDR3: TGTGCCACCAGCCGCGGGACTAGCGGGCCTCGGGAGACCCAGTACTTC. The rearrangement links TRBV15 to TRBJ2-5, with TRBD2 identical over 12 bases. CDR1 and CDR2 from the germline V gene are LNHNV and YYDKDF (reference sequence). V shed 5 bases, J shed 5 bases, and the junction held 9 bases outside the gene matches. The length of the CDR3 is 16 residues. The variable domain in full, completed from reference TRBV15 and TRBJ2-5, reads DAMVIQNPRYQVTQFGKPVTLSCSQTLNHNVMYWYQQKSSQAPKLLFHYYDKDFNNEADTPDNFQSRRPNTSFCFLDIRSPGLGDTAMYLCATSRGTSGPRETQYFGPGTRLLVL.